This is a list of T cell receptor beta chains from one sample in a study of regulatory T cells in long-lasting Graves disease. Each CDR3 protein gets one entry after TCRdb re-called the multiplex PCR reads with MiXCR. This table has about 290,000 distinct CDR3 sequences, 20% to 25% appearing once. The sample consisted of peripheral blood mononuclear cells (PBMCs), taken when the disease was refractory, from a patient treated with antithyroid drugs. All receptors come from a female donor with Graves disease. Each CDR3 is given with its conserved first and last residue. A D gene is named only where the DNA matches it firmly. Clone size is given for some rows only: seen once, a few or many times, or a class if the clone is expanded.

clone_size j_call d_call v_call cdr3_nt cdr3_aa
many TRBJ1-5 . TRBV7-2 TGTGCCAGCAGCCGACGCAATCAGCCCCAGCATTTT CASSRRNQPQHF
many TRBJ2-7 . TRBV7-2 TGTGCCAGCAGCTTACAGGGGCAGTCCTACGAGCAGTACTTC CASSLQGQSYEQYF
many TRBJ2-7 TRBD2 TRBV20-1 TGCAGTGCTGCGGGACTAGCCCTCTCCGAGCAGTACTTC CSAAGLALSEQYF
. TRBJ2-3 . TRBV7-3 TGTGCCAGCAGCTTAGGTGCTGAAGATACGCAGTATTTT CASSLGAEDTQYF
. TRBJ2-2 TRBD1 TRBV19 TGTGCCAGTAGTATAGCCCGACAGGGGCACGGGGAGCTGTTTTTT CASSIARQGHGELFF
many TRBJ1-2 . TRBV6-5 TGTGCCAGCAGTTACGGGGGAAACTATGGCTACACCTTC CASSYGGNYGYTF
. TRBJ1-1 . TRBV9 TGTGCCAGCAGCGGTCGTGGGGCAGAGAACACTGAAGCTTTCTTT CASSGRGAENTEAFF
many TRBJ2-2 . TRBV24-1 TGTGCCACCAGTGATCCTGGAGTCAACACCGGGGAGCTGTTTTTT CATSDPGVNTGELFF
few TRBJ2-3 . TRBV30 TGTGCCTGGAGTGTGGGTAGCACAGATACGCAGTATTTT CAWSVGSTDTQYF
many TRBJ2-5 . TRBV12-3/TRBV12-4 TGTGCCAGCAGTGCGGGGAGAACTGAGACCCAGTACTTC CASSAGRTETQYF
. TRBJ1-2 TRBD1 TRBV4-1 TGCGCCAGCAGCCAAGCGACAGGGAGGAGCACCTTC CASSQATGRSTF
few TRBJ1-5 . TRBV20-1 TGCAGTGCTCCGTCAAGGGGTGGCGCCCAGCATTTT CSAPSRGGAQHF
many TRBJ2-1 TRBD2 TRBV27 TGTGCCATCTCGGCGGGACTAGCGGGAAATGAGCAGTTCTTC CAISAGLAGNEQFF
few TRBJ1-6 . TRBV28 TGTGCCAGCAGGGGGACGCTATCAGGCAGTTCACCCCTCCACTTT CASRGTLSGSSPLHF
few TRBJ1-4 . TRBV12-3/TRBV12-4 TGTGCCAGCGTCGGGCAGCTGGGGGAAAAACTGTTTTTT CASVGQLGEKLFF
. TRBJ2-7 TRBD2 TRBV20-1 TGCAGTGCTAGAGATAGAACTAGCGGACCTCCTTGGAACGAGCAGTACTTC CSARDRTSGPPWNEQYF